Reported below is one T cell receptor beta chain. Its antigen is currently unknown. Described treatment: approximately 18 received Ad26.COV2.S at low or high dose, single or two shots; several received placebo; per-sample allocation not given. The samples were gathered on day 63 after the first injection of vaccine or placebo. In Boston, an adult donor aged 18-55 years took part. The CDR3 is made up of 13 amino acids. Germline V CDR1 and CDR2: KGHSH, LQKENI. V lost 6 bases and J lost 2, with 10 bases in between. The table came from immunoSEQ multiplex PCR; TCRdb's copy has only in-frame clones and leaves some out. The table has about 350,000 clones, more than 85% seen once. This entry is derived from a study of Ad26.COV2.S vaccination and SARS-CoV-2 variants. General study results and limits: Recipients given vaccine exceeded placebo recipients in spike-specific TCR breadth. Substantial response breadth was reportedly seen for spike-specific CD8+ and CD4+ T cells after vaccination.

The TCR comes from a person between 18 and 65 years old who received the Ad26.COV2.S COVID-19 vaccine or a placebo. The chain is built from TRBV18 and TRBJ1-2, with a tentative D call TRBD1 (6 bases). This sample comprised peripheral blood, obtained in a trial of Ad26.COV2.S vaccine versus placebo. Here the CDR3 DNA reads TGTGCCAGCTCCGGGACAAAAAACTATGGCTACACCTTC. Its protein product is CASSGTKNYGYTF.